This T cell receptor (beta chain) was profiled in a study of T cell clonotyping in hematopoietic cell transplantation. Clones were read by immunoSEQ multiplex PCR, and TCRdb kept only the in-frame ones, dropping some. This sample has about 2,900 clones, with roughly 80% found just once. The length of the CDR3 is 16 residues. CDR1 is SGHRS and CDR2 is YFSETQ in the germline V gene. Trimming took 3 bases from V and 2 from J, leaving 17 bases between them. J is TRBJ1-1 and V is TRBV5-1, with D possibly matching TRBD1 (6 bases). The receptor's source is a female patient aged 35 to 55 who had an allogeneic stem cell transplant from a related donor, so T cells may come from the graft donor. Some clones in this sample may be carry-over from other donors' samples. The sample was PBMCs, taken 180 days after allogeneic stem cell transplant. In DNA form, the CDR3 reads TGCGCCAGCAGCTCGGGGAGACAGGCGGACAACACTGAAGCTTTCTTT. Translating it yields CASSSGRQADNTEAFF. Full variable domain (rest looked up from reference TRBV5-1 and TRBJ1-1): KAGVTQTPRYLIKTRGQQVTLSCSPISGHRSVSWYQQTPGQGLQFLFEYFSETQRNKGNFPGRFSGRQFSNSRSEMNVSTLELGDSALYLCASSSGRQADNTEAFFGQGTRLTVV.